This TCR beta chain is drawn from a study of shared clonotypes between healthy human individuals. Study overall: CD4 naive and memory got three plates each, CD8 naive two, CD8 memory one.

TCRdb's copy holds only in-frame clones and misses some; the assay was immunoSEQ multiplex PCR. The top ten hold about 0.89% of the sample, which has around 1,000,000 clones, 70% to 85% seen once. The germline CDR1 and CDR2 sequences are LGHNA and YSLEER. This CDR3 is built from 16 residues. Trimming removed 0 bases from V and 7 bases from J; junction bases left unmatched: 10. The sample was memory CD4+ T cells from PBMCs. The subset: CD45RA-negative fraction. This TCR was sampled from a man aged 18-30 years in good health. Some clones in this sample may be carry-over from other donors' samples. V usage is TRBV4-3 and J usage is TRBJ1-1; 8 nucleotides align to TRBD1. The CDR3 region has the DNA TGCGCCAGCAGCCAAGACAGGGGGCGCGCAGGGTATGAAGCTTTCTTT. This gives the protein CASSQDRGRAGYEAFF.